These 27 T cell receptor beta chains share one sample of origin, sequenced in a study of vaccination and CD4 T cells after COVID-19. Antigen specificity for these receptors is unknown. Scientists ran DNA taken from cultured CD4+ T cells through the Oncomine TCR Beta short-read assay for sequencing. TCRdb reprocessed the PCR reads via MiXCR and lists one record per CDR3 protein. The sample contains approximately 15,000 distinct CDR3 sequences, 48% of which appear only once. Treatment in this sample: roughly ten-day PBMC culture with coronavirus spike peptide pools or control peptides (ViraFEST assay). The specimen was CD4+ T cells from blood, cultured in vitro. The receptors shown here come from a human donor who had recovered from COVID-19.

This clonotype was recorded a few times. The rearrangement joins TRBV20-1 to TRBJ2-3; 7 bases line up with TRBD2. The CDR3 runs to 14 residues. From germline, CDR1 is DFQATT and CDR2 SNEGSKA (reference sequence). The trim removed 6 bases at V and 3 bases at J, leaving 9 bases unmatched. CDR3: CSAAIAGETDTQYF. DNA for the CDR3: TGCAGTGCGGCAATCGCGGGAGAAACAGATACGCAGTATTTT.

The chain recombines TRBV3-1 with TRBJ2-5; the D is unclear. CDR1 and CDR2 (germline): LGHDT, YNNKEL (reference sequence). V lost 0 bases and J 6 bases, leaving 5 bases between the germline ends. CDR3 length: 12 amino acids. CDR3 in DNA: TGTGCCAGCAGCCAAGAGGTAAAGACCCAGTACTTC. This translates into CASSQEVKTQYF.

The gene calls are TRBV6-5 and TRBJ1-2, with no clear D. Germline values: CDR1 MNHEY, CDR2 SVGAGI. This CDR3 contains 17 residues. Trimming took off 2 bases at V and 4 bases at J, with 20 bases between the two ends. CDR3: CASSYLSRLSRSYGYTF. Here the CDR3 DNA reads TGTGCCAGCAGTTACCTTTCAAGACTAAGCCGATCCTATGGCTACACCTTC.

By its share, this clonotype is medium-sized (0.01 to 0.1%). The chain links TRBV6-2 or TRBV6-3 to TRBJ2-3; 13 positions agree with TRBD2. The J segment lost 13 bases and the V segment lost 6 bases, leaving 4 bases of the junction unmatched. The CDR3 loop spans 12 amino acids. CDR1 is MNHEY, CDR2 SVGEGT, per germline. CDR3 protein: CASRSTSGGEYF. CDR3 bases: TGTGCCAGCAGATCAACTAGCGGGGGGGAGTATTTT.

The V gene is TRBV25-1, the J gene TRBJ2-2; weak D call: TRBD1 (6 bases). CDR1 is MGHDK and CDR2 is SYGVNS in the germline V gene. The CDR3 length is 15 residues. V was trimmed by 6 bases and J by 2 bases, leaving 13 bases between them. For the CDR3, the DNA is TGTGCCAGCAGAGTCTCCGGGACAAACACCGGGGAGCTGTTTTTT. It codes for CASRVSGTNTGELFF.

The chain couples TRBV7-2 to TRBJ1-5, with D possibly matching TRBD1 (6 bases). The CDR3 is 16 residues long. With 1 base removed from V and 4 bases from J, the gap between germline ends came to 14 bases. Germline values: CDR1 SGHTA, CDR2 FQGNSA. This CDR3 is CASSLGFGQGNQPQHF. CDR3 sequence (DNA): TGTGCCAGCAGCTTAGGGTTTGGGCAGGGGAATCAGCCCCAGCATTTT.

The rearrangement uses TRBV6-4 and TRBJ2-1, with D hard to call. The CDR3 length is 15 residues. V was shortened by 5 bases and J by 9 bases, with 20 bases between the two germline ends. The germline V gene encodes CDR1 MRHNA and CDR2 SNTAGT. The CDR3 reads CASSRVGGSQGEQFF. The CDR3 coding sequence is TGTGCCAGCAGTCGAGTGGGCGGCAGCCAAGGTGAGCAGTTCTTC.

The J gene is TRBJ1-2, the V gene TRBV28; weak D call: TRBD1 (5 bases). CDR1 MDHEN and CDR2 SYDVKM come from the germline V gene. V was trimmed by 4 bases and J by 8 bases, leaving 14 bases between them. This CDR3 has 13 amino acids. DNA for the CDR3: TGTGCCAGCAGTTGGGCGCAGGGCAGGGGCTACACCTTC. Its protein product is CASSWAQGRGYTF.

This clonotype was recorded a few times. The chain couples TRBV28 to TRBJ2-3; 8 bases are shared with TRBD2. Germline values: CDR1 MDHEN, CDR2 SYDVKM. The CDR3 length is 12 residues. DNA of the CDR3: TGTGCTACCAGCGGGAGTTCAGATACGCAGTATTTT. This sequence encodes CATSGSSDTQYF.

J is TRBJ2-4 and V is TRBV27, with D uncertain. The CDR3 runs to 14 residues. The V end lost 2 bases, the J end lost 6 bases, and 11 bases lay between the germline ends. Germline loops: CDR1 MNHEY, CDR2 SMNVEV (reference sequence). CDR3: CASSLEGSGNIQYF. The CDR3 region has the DNA TGTGCCAGCAGTTTAGAAGGTTCTGGAAACATTCAGTACTTC.

This clonotype showed up just once. The chain carries TRBV6-1 and TRBJ2-3; tentatively, D is TRBD1 (6 bases). V shed 7 bases and J shed 5 bases, with 22 bases lying between them. CDR1 is MNHNS, CDR2 SASEGT, per germline. This CDR3 is built from 16 residues. This CDR3 reads CASKAYTGLFQDTQYF. The CDR3 DNA follows: TGTGCCAGCAAAGCCTACACAGGGTTGTTTCAAGATACGCAGTATTTT.

The J gene is TRBJ2-3, the V gene TRBV7-9; D remains unclear. This CDR3 contains 11 residues. Germline values: CDR1 SEHNR, CDR2 FQNEAQ (reference sequence). Trimming took 5 bases from V and 1 from J, leaving 1 base between them. The CDR3 sequence: CASSRTDTQYF. CDR3 DNA sequence: TGTGCCAGCAGCCGCACAGATACGCAGTATTTT.

The rearrangement joins TRBV7-9 to TRBJ1-4; perhaps TRBD1 as D (5 bases). The CDR3 loop spans 12 amino acids. Germline lookup yields CDR1 SEHNR and CDR2 FQNEAQ (reference sequence). V dropped 5 bases and J dropped 8 bases, with 9 bases sitting between them. In nucleotides, the CDR3 is TGTGCCAGCAGCCGCCAGGGCGAAAAACTGTTTTTT. As protein: CASSRQGEKLFF.

The chain carries TRBV20-1 and TRBJ1-1, with D possibly being TRBD1 (5 bases). Trimming left V 3 bases short and J 0 bases short, with 14 bases between. The CDR3 loop spans 15 amino acids. In germline, CDR1 is DFQATT, CDR2 SNEGSKA (reference sequence). The CDR3 sequence is CSASSSGGMNTEAFF. As DNA, the CDR3 is TGCAGTGCTAGTTCCTCGGGGGGGATGAACACTGAAGCTTTCTTT.

The chain recombines TRBV6-1 with TRBJ2-7; 7 bases agree with TRBD1. J lost 9 bases, V lost 5 bases, and 10 bases had no gene match. Germline V gene lookup returns CDR1 MNHNS and CDR2 SASEGT. The CDR3 spans 13 residues. This CDR3 reads CASSLQGPWGQYF. In DNA, the CDR3 is TGTGCCAGCAGTCTACAGGGGCCGTGGGGGCAGTACTTC.

V and J are TRBV6-5 and TRBJ2-7; D ambiguous. The germline gives CDR1 MNHEY, CDR2 SVGAGI. Deletions cut 2 bases from V and 1 base from J, with 15 bases between. This CDR3 comprises 16 residues. This CDR3 reads CASSYRPPGPSYEQYF. CDR3 nucleotide sequence: TGTGCCAGCAGTTACCGACCCCCGGGTCCGTCCTACGAGCAGTACTTC.

J is TRBJ2-4 and V is TRBV20-1; 11 bases are shared with TRBD2. Losses at the gene ends were 0 bases for V and 1 base for J; bases not matched to a gene: 20. This CDR3 comprises 22 residues. Per the germline V gene, CDR1 is DFQATT and CDR2 is SNEGSKA (reference sequence). The CDR3 DNA sequence: TGCAGTGCTAGAGATAGGAGTGGAGGACTAGCGGGTCTCTGGGGGGCCAAAAACATTCAGTACTTC. Translated, it gives CSARDRSGGLAGLWGAKNIQYF.

The gene calls are TRBV11-2 and TRBJ1-1, with 9 bases aligning to TRBD1. The ends lost 1 base at V and 5 bases at J; junction bases unmatched: 11. This CDR3 has 17 residues. CDR1 is SGHAT and CDR2 is FQNNGV in the germline V gene. CDR3 DNA sequence: TGTGCCAGCAGCTTAGCATCCCCGGGACAGGGTTGGACTGAAGCTTTCTTT. Translated, it gives CASSLASPGQGWTEAFF.

The chain combines TRBV20-1 with TRBJ1-2; TRBD1 matches 7 bases. Germline V gives CDR1 DFQATT, CDR2 SNEGSKA (reference sequence). With 2 bases clipped from V and 5 bases from J, the junction kept 11 bases outside the gene matches. The CDR3 loop spans 15 amino acids. The CDR3 DNA sequence: TGCAGTGCTAGACAAGCCGGGGACAGAACTTATGGCTACACCTTC. Its protein product is CSARQAGDRTYGYTF.

This chain's CDR3 is CASSPRRTVYEQYF. As DNA, the CDR3 is TGTGCCAGCTCACCACGCCGGACAGTCTACGAGCAGTACTTC. V is TRBV18 and J is TRBJ2-7, with a possible D match to TRBD1 (6 bases). Deletions cut 1 base from V and 3 bases from J, with 10 bases between. The CDR3 extends over 14 amino acids. CDR1 and CDR2 from the germline V gene are KGHSH and LQKENI.

The chain uses TRBV6-5 and TRBJ2-5; D may correspond to TRBD1 or TRBD2 (5 bases each). Germline lookup yields CDR1 MNHEY and CDR2 SVGAGI. Trimming took 4 bases from V and 5 from J, leaving 8 bases between them. This CDR3 contains 12 residues. The CDR3 reads CASSSGRETQYF. The CDR3 bases are TGTGCCAGCAGTTCGGGGCGGGAGACCCAGTACTTC.

This clonotype was picked up a small number of times. The rearrangement uses TRBV6-1 and TRBJ1-5; D uncertain. The germline gives CDR1 MNHNS, CDR2 SASEGT. V shed 5 bases and J shed 1 base, with 9 bases lying between them. The CDR3 has 14 residues. The CDR3 region is CASSPLGSNQPQHF. The CDR3 DNA sequence: TGTGCCAGCAGTCCCCTGGGGAGCAATCAGCCCCAGCATTTT.

This clonotype appeared a single time. This chain uses TRBV6-5 with TRBJ2-3; 9 bases match TRBD2. The V segment lost 0 bases and the J segment 5 bases; nucleotides outside the gene matches: 6. The CDR3 runs to 16 residues. Per the germline V gene, CDR1 is MNHEY and CDR2 is SVGAGI. The CDR3, as DNA: TGTGCCAGCAGTTACTCGAGGGGACTAGCAGGAGATACGCAGTATTTT. Translating gives CASSYSRGLAGDTQYF.

This clonotype was detected only a few times. The rearrangement links TRBV19 to TRBJ1-2, with D possibly TRBD1 on 5 matching bases. The germline gives CDR1 LNHDA, CDR2 SQIVND (reference sequence). CDR3 length: 13 residues. Between the trimmed V and J ends, which lost 5 bases and 8 bases, there was a span of 15 bases. The DNA for the CDR3 is TGTGCCAGTAGTTCCCGAGGGGTCGGGGGCTACACCTTC. Amino acid sequence: CASSSRGVGGYTF.

The V call is TRBV20-1, the J call TRBJ2-7; 7 bases are shared with TRBD2. This CDR3 has 12 amino acids. Trimming at V came to 6 bases and at J to 4 bases, leaving 6 bases not matched to a gene. Germline-derived CDR1 and CDR2 are DFQATT and SNEGSKA (reference sequence). The DNA for the CDR3 is TGCAGTGCCCTCTGGGAGGGGTACGAGCAGTACTTC. It codes for CSALWEGYEQYF.

In this sample, this clonotype turned up once. The rearrangement links TRBV6-1 to TRBJ2-2; 7 nucleotides match TRBD1. The CDR3 has 14 amino acids. Germline V gives CDR1 MNHNS, CDR2 SASEGT. Trimming cost V 6 bases and J 7 bases; bases outside gene matches: 8. The CDR3 bases are TGTGCCAGCAGACCGGGGACAGTCGGCGGGGAGCTGTTTTTT. This sequence encodes CASRPGTVGGELFF.

This clonotype was counted a few times. The rearrangement uses TRBV20-1 and TRBJ2-2; 8 bases are shared with TRBD1. V lost 8 bases, J lost 4 bases, and 12 bases stayed unmatched. Germline CDR1 reads DFQATT; CDR2 reads SNEGSKA (reference sequence). This CDR3 region has 15 residues. The CDR3 sequence: CSIHRDRFGTGELFF. The CDR3 DNA is TGCAGTATTCATAGGGACAGGTTTGGCACCGGGGAGCTGTTTTTT.